This is a list of T cell receptor beta chains from one sample in a study of T cells after yellow fever vaccination. TCRdb reanalysed the 5' RACE reads using MiXCR and keeps one entry per CDR3 protein. The sample holds 120,000 or so distinct CDR3 sequences; more than 7.5% are singletons and the top ten take about two fifths. The sequences come from CD8+ T cells sorted from PBMCs, collected on the day of the yellow fever booster vaccination. These receptors all stem from a man between 18 and 29 years old who received the YFV17D yellow fever vaccine. The CDR3 runs from the conserved cysteine through the conserved F or W. D genes are given only for firm matches. Clone size appears in some rows only: once, few, many, or a class for an expanded clone.

>TRBV5-5|.|.|TRBJ1-2
CASTSYQGITGYTF
TGTGCCAGCACCTCGTATCAGGGTATAACTGGCTACACCTTC
>TRBV7-8|few|TRBD2|TRBJ2-7
CASSPGGAGGKAYEQYF
TGTGCCAGCAGCCCAGGAGGAGCGGGGGGGAAAGCCTACGAGCAGTACTTC
>TRBV5-1|few|.|TRBJ2-5
CASSFPRDLVNQETQYF
TGCGCCAGCAGCTTTCCTAGGGACCTAGTGAACCAAGAGACCCAGTACTTC
>TRBV5-1|.|.|TRBJ1-3
CASSSSGGTGNTIYF
TGCGCCAGCAGCTCATCCGGGGGTACTGGAAACACCATATATTTT
>TRBV5-1|.|.|TRBJ1-6
CASSLTGPNSPLHF
TGCGCCAGCAGCTTAACAGGGCCTAATTCACCCCTCCACTTT
>TRBV29-1|.|.|TRBJ1-2
CSAIQTLPDIYGYTF
TGCAGCGCCATCCAGACCCTGCCCGATATTTATGGCTACACCTTC
>TRBV7-9|.|.|TRBJ2-7
CASSHTGDFYEQYF
TGTGCCAGCAGCCATACGGGGGACTTCTACGAGCAGTACTTC
>TRBV7-6|many|.|TRBJ2-7
CASSLSGEQYF
TGTGCCAGCAGCTTATCGGGGGAGCAGTACTTC
>TRBV4-1|few|.|TRBJ1-5
CASSPSGANQPQHF
TGCGCCAGCAGCCCCTCGGGGGCGAATCAGCCCCAGCATTTT
>TRBV27|.|.|TRBJ1-2
CASSLFPSNYGYTF
TGTGCCAGCAGTTTATTTCCTTCTAACTATGGCTACACCTTC
>TRBV9|.|.|TRBJ2-2
CASSVVGAGGELFF
TGTGCCAGCAGCGTAGTGGGAGCCGGGGGGGAGCTGTTTTTT
>TRBV7-3|few|TRBD2|TRBJ2-7
CASSLDSGVANEQYF
TGTGCCAGCAGCCTGGATAGCGGGGTGGCTAACGAGCAGTACTTC
>TRBV6-5|.|.|TRBJ2-2
CASTPHGAGELFF
TGTGCCAGCACCCCCCACGGCGCCGGGGAGCTGTTTTTT
>TRBV7-9|many|.|TRBJ1-4
CASSLGKPNEKLFF
TGTGCCAGCAGCTTAGGCAAACCGAATGAAAAACTGTTTTTT
>TRBV12-3/TRBV12-4|.|.|TRBJ2-7
CASSSTGSEQYF
TGTGCCAGCAGCAGTACAGGGTCCGAGCAGTACTTC